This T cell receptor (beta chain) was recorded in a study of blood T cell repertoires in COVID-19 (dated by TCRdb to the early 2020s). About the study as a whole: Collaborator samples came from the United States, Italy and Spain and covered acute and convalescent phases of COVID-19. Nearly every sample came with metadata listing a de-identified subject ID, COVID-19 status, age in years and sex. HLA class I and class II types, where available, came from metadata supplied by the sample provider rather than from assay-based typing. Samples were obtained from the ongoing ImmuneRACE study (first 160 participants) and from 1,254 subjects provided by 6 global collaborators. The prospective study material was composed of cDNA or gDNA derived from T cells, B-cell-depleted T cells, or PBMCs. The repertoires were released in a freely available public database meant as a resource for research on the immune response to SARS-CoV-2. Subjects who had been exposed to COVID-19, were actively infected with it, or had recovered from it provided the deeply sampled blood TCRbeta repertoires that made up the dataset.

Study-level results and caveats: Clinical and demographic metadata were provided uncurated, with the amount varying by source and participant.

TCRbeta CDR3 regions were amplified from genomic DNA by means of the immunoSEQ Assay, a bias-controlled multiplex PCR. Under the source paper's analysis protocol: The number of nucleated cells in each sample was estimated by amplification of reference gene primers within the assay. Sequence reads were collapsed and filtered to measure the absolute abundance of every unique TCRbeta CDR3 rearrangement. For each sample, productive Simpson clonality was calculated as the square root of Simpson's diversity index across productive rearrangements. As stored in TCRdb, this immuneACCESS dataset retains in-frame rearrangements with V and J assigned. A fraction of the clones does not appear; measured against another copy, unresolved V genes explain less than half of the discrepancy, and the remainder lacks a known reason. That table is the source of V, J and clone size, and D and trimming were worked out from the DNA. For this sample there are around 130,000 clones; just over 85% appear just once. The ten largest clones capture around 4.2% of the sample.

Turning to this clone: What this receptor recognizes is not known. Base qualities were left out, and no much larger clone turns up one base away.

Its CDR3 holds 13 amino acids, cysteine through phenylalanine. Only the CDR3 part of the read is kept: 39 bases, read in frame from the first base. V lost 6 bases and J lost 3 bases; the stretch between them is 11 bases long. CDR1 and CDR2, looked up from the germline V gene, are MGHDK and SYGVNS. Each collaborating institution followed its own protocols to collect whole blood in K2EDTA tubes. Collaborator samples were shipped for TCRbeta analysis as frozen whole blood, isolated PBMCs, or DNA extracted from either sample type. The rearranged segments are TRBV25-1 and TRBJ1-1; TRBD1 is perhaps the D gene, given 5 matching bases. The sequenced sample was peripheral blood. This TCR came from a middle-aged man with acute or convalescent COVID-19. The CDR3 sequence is CASRGKGYTEAFF. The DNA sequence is TGTGCCAGCAGGGGGAAGGGGTACACTGAAGCTTTCTTT.